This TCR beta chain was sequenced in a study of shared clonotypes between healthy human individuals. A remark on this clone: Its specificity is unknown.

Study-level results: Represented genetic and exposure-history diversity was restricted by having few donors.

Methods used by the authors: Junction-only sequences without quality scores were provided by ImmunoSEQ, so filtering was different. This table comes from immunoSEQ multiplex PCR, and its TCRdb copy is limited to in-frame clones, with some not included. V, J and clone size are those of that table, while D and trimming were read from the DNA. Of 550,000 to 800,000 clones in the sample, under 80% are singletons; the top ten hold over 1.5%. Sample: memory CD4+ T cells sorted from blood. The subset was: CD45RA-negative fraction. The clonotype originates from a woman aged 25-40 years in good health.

The CDR3 DNA reads TGTGCCAGCAGTCCGTCCGCCGTATCCTACGAGCAGTACTTC. It translates to CASSPSAVSYEQYF. V usage is TRBV27 and J usage is TRBJ2-7; the D is unclear. This CDR3 comprises 14 residues. Trimming pared 5 bases from V and 1 base from J, leaving 12 bases between. Germline V gene sequence: CDR1 MNHEY, CDR2 SMNVEV (reference sequence).